This is a list of T cell receptor beta chains from one sample in a study of shared clonotypes between healthy human individuals. Clones were read by immunoSEQ multiplex PCR, and TCRdb kept only the in-frame ones, dropping some. The table lists about 2.3 million clones, about 90% of them singletons. The sequenced sample consisted of naive CD4+ T cells from PBMCs. The receptors stem from a man between 18 and 29 years old in good health. Some clones in this sample may be carry-over from other donors' samples. Each CDR3 is given with its conserved first and last residue. Size is stated for part of the rows, as once, few or many counts, or as a class when the clone is expanded.

abundance,j_gene,v_gene,CDR3aa
-,TRBJ2-7,TRBV5-1,CASSLREGDEQYF
-,TRBJ2-1,TRBV7-2,CASSLGGGLAHEQFF
-,TRBJ2-2,TRBV5-4,CASTVGPSNTGELFF
-,TRBJ2-7,TRBV28,CASTQRTSGRVQYF
-,TRBJ2-2,TRBV19,CASSMLQGASGELFF
-,TRBJ2-6,TRBV29-1,CSVDFSGANVLTF
-,TRBJ2-7,TRBV29-1,CSVDSSYEQYF
-,TRBJ2-7,TRBV5-1,CASSSTGGGYEQYF
-,TRBJ2-1,TRBV28,CASSLPGQYNEQFF
-,TRBJ1-5,TRBV4-1,CASSQVQLPNQPQHF
-,TRBJ1-2,TRBV12-5,CASGLGQRPYGYTF
once,TRBJ2-5,TRBV6-5,CASSYPPLETQYF
-,TRBJ2-7,TRBV10-3,CAISSTGGVNEQYF
-,TRBJ2-7,TRBV7-2,CASSPGTSGPYEQYF
once,TRBJ1-2,TRBV6-1,CAISEPQGFANYGYTF
-,TRBJ2-3,TRBV28,CASSYRLTIYATDTQYF
-,TRBJ1-1,TRBV28,CASSFPVGDVGGAFF
-,TRBJ2-7,TRBV18,CASSRDRVTYEQYF
-,TRBJ2-7,TRBV7-2,CASSPKSAVNEQYF
-,TRBJ2-7,TRBV18,CASSPEGSSYEQYF
-,TRBJ2-7,TRBV2,CASSDQGVALYEQYF
-,TRBJ2-1,TRBV29-1,CSVGDVRGNEQFF
-,TRBJ1-1,TRBV15,CATSRVTGGGTEAFF
-,TRBJ1-5,TRBV7-3,CASSPGVNQPQHF
-,TRBJ1-1,TRBV7-3,CASSSPFAGVGTEAFF
-,TRBJ2-1,TRBV6-1,CASSERAGLAGRYNEQFF
few,TRBJ1-1,TRBV18,CASSPRGRTEAFF
-,TRBJ2-2,TRBV4-2,CASSQGVQYGNTGELFF
-,TRBJ2-2,TRBV9,CASSVVGGNTGELFF
-,TRBJ1-5,TRBV23-1,CASRDSTKNSNQPQHF
-,TRBJ1-1,TRBV18,CASSPQGGDGDTEAFF
-,TRBJ2-5,TRBV10-3,CATSTGGRRQETQYF
once,TRBJ2-1,TRBV5-1,CASSPGLAGLDEQFF
once,TRBJ1-1,TRBV27,CASSNRGVSFF
-,TRBJ2-7,TRBV6-6,CASSYRGDEQYF
-,TRBJ2-2,TRBV30,CACKALTGELFF
-,TRBJ1-2,TRBV2,CASTFDYGYTF
-,TRBJ1-5,TRBV18,CASSPGGAQQPQHF